This T cell receptor (beta chain) was profiled in a study of blood T cell repertoires in COVID-19. Sequenced by immunoSEQ multiplex PCR; TCRdb stores in-frame clones only, minus some. The data contain 100,000 to 150,000 clones, around 83% of them seen just once; the ten biggest clones take up 12%. The TCR comes from a man aged 55 to 69 with acute or convalescent COVID-19. The material sequenced was peripheral blood.

The CDR3 reads CASSLDSGRATYEQYF. CDR3 sequence (DNA): TGCGCCAGCAGCTTGGACAGCGGGAGGGCCACCTACGAGCAGTACTTC. V and J are TRBV5-1 and TRBJ2-7; 10 bases line up with TRBD2. V was clipped by 0 bases and J by 2 bases; unmatched bases: 5. Germline assignment: CDR1 SGHRS and CDR2 YFSETQ. CDR3 size: 16 residues. The full variable domain, rest sourced from reference TRBV5-1 and TRBJ2-7, is KAGVTQTPRYLIKTRGQQVTLSCSPISGHRSVSWYQQTPGQGLQFLFEYFSETQRNKGNFPGRFSGRQFSNSRSEMNVSTLELGDSALYLCASSLDSGRATYEQYFGPGTRLTVT.